The entry below describes one TCR beta chain. The data originate from a study of blood T cell repertoires in COVID-19. Data came from immunoSEQ multiplex PCR; TCRdb stores just in-frame clones and leaves some out. The sample consists of 250,000 to 350,000 clones, around 88% of them appearing once. The CDR3 extends over 16 amino acids. Germline values: CDR1 MRHNA, CDR2 SNTAGT. J was trimmed by 5 bases and V by 6 bases; bases with no gene match: 15. The receptor comes from a woman under 40 who had recovered from COVID-19. The sample comprised peripheral blood. This chain joins TRBV6-4 and TRBJ1-2, with 7 nucleotides matching TRBD1. CDR3 sequence reads: CASSADAQGTEYGYTF. In DNA form, the CDR3 reads TGTGCCAGCAGCGCGGATGCACAGGGGACAGAGTATGGCTACACCTTC.